The entry below gives a single T cell receptor beta chain sequence along with its context. Its matching antigen is unknown. This specimen belongs to a study of graft-versus-host responses after intestinal transplantation. For the study at large: Following induction with anti-thymocyte globulin, all recipients were given tacrolimus and steroids for two to four years. The study's findings and limits: Present in recipient marrow, GvH clones included some that appeared first in ileum or blood. Allograft clonal ratios (graft-versus-host to host-versus-graft) were high in patients who had graft-donor T cell macrochimerism.

The CDR3 is made up of 15 amino acids. V was clipped by 4 bases and J by 8 bases, with 19 bases between them. The germline V gene has CDR1 SGHRS and CDR2 YFSETQ. Libraries were prepared by immunoSEQ multiplex PCR; TCRdb keeps only in-frame clonotypes and omits some of them. The profile shows tens of thousands of clones, 90% of them singletons. The chain has TRBV5-1 and TRBJ2-1; D may be TRBD2 (5 bases). The sequence was obtained from a human donor who received an intestinal transplant. Sequencing used unstimulated CD4+ T cells sorted from spleen or lymph node cells, obtained before intestinal transplant. As DNA, the CDR3 is TGCGCCAGCAGCCAATCGTCCAAGGCCGGGGATGAGCAGTTCTTC. This gives the protein CASSQSSKAGDEQFF.